The entry below gives a single T cell receptor (beta chain) sequence along with its context. Its matching antigen is unknown. This record belongs to a study of cytomegalovirus exposure and HLA in healthy donors. Study-wide results and caveats: Many donors shared some public TCRs, even though most TCR sequences were rare. When presence/absence was analysed, sequencing depth was taken to be roughly uniform across donors. Cytomegalovirus association was assigned to around 150 TCR beta chains.

CDR3 length equals 16 residues. Trimming removed 2 bases from V and 3 bases from J; junction bases left unmatched: 8. Per the germline V gene, CDR1 is SGDLS and CDR2 is YYNGEE. The PCR used 60 Vbeta and 13 Jbeta primers. The table came from immunoSEQ multiplex PCR; TCRdb's copy has only in-frame clones and leaves some out. The sample yields roughly 150,000 clones, roughly 80% seen once. The rearrangement joins TRBV9 to TRBJ2-1; TRBD2 matches at 7 bases. The sample comprised PBMCs. The TCR originated in a man aged 18 to 29 in good health and CMV-seropositive. CDR3: CASSVSLAEFYNEQFF. In nucleotides, the CDR3 is TGTGCCAGCAGCGTCTCCCTAGCGGAATTCTACAATGAGCAGTTCTTC.